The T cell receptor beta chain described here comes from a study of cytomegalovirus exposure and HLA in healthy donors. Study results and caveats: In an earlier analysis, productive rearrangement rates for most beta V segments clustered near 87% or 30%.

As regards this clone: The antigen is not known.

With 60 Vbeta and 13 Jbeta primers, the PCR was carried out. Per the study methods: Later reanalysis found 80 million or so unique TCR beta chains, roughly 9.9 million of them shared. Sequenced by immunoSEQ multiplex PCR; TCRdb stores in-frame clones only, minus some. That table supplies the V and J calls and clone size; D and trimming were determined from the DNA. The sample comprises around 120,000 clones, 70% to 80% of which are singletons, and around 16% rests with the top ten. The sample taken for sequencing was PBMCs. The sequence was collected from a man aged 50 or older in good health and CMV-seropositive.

CDR3 loop: CASSDPWTSGGIQETQYF. As DNA, the CDR3 is TGTGCCAGCAGCGACCCGTGGACTAGCGGAGGGATTCAAGAGACCCAGTACTTC. This rearrangement joins TRBV11-3 to TRBJ2-5; 10 positions agree with TRBD2. V lost 5 bases and J lost 2; bases outside the gene matches: 14. Germline CDR1 and CDR2: SGHNT and YENEEA. CDR3 length equals 18 residues. Using reference TRBV11-3 and TRBJ2-5 for the parts outside the CDR3, the full variable domain is EAGVVQSPRYKIIEKKQPVAFWCNPISGHNTLYWYLQNLGQGPELLIRYENEEAVDDSQLPKDRFSAERLKGVDSTLKIQPAELGDSAVYLCASSDPWTSGGIQETQYFGPGTRLLVL.